This T cell receptor beta chain emerged from a study of T cells after yellow fever vaccination (dated by TCRdb to the late 2010s). In terms of the full investigation: The SMART-Seq v4 Ultra Low Input RNA kit was used to prepare libraries from fractions with low cell numbers. Bulk TCR alpha and beta repertoires were sequenced longitudinally to track T-cell clones before and after primary and booster YFV17D yellow fever vaccination. Two healthy male donors made up the cohort, one aged 18 to 30 years and the other aged 30 to 40 years. Blood was drawn at multiple timepoints before and after primary and secondary immunization, with bulk PBMC replicates and cell subsets isolated. What the work shows at the level of the full study, not this receptor alone: Only a couple of donors were included in the study, so the extent to which the findings can be generalized is limited. Because abundant contaminating clonotypes from the bulk population could be contained in FACS-sorted repertoires, computational filtering was required. A small fraction of clonotypes showed up in both the CD4 and CD8 compartments, probably as a result of convergent recombination. The secondary T-cell response was weaker than the primary response but faster, peaking on day 5 instead of day 15. After the booster, most clones that had expanded after primary vaccination were detected again (around 96% of CD4 and more than 80% of CD8), suggesting broad maintenance of memory.

V is cut by 1 base and J by 3 bases, and the space between the germline ends is 18 bases. The CDR3 contains 17 residues, cysteine and phenylalanine counted. Only CDR3 DNA is held: 51 bases, read in frame from base 1. CDR1 and CDR2 are drawn from the germline V gene (reference sequence): LNHNV, YYDKDF. Notes on this clonotype: Its cognate antigen has yet to be identified. The input lacks base qualities; no much larger clone sits a single base away.

Taken with the paper, the label for treatment or condition translates to: live attenuated yellow fever vaccine strain. At each blood-draw timepoint, two biological replicates of bulk PBMCs were obtained. PBMCs were isolated from peripheral blood using a standard Ficoll-Paque protocol. TriZol was used to extract RNA from bulk PBMCs, CD4 and CD8 fractions, and dextramer-positive and dextramer-negative fractions. TCR cDNA was synthesized by 5'RACE template switching, through which a universal primer site and unique molecular identifiers were introduced. Priming for cDNA synthesis came from both the TCR alpha and TCR beta constant segments. Libraries were amplified in two PCR steps, with sample barcodes and sequencing adapters added in the second step. Sequencing of libraries was performed on Illumina HiSeq 2500 (2x100 bp) or NovaSeq (2x150 bp). The source study handled its data this way. MIGEC handled demultiplexing of reads and collapsing into UMI consensus sequences, while MiXCR performed V(D)J alignment. Using edgeR on replicate PBMC samples, clonotypes were called vaccine-responding if FDR was below 0.01 and the log2 fold change was above 5 up to day 15. Each bulk clonotype was labeled CD4 or CD8 based on which sequenced repertoire, CD4 or CD8, contained the clonotype at higher abundance. The public sequencing data were trimmed at Q25 with fastp and processed into clonotypes with MiXCR by TCRdb, which kept only in-frame beta chains. Under each unique CDR3 protein, matching rows form one entry showing the most common genes and DNA. The authors' filters were not applied to this entry. This sample holds a few hundred thousand distinct CDR3 sequences; roughly a sixth were observed only once. Clones ranked in the top ten supply 15% to 20% of the sample.

The V and J segments used are TRBV15 and TRBJ1-1; perhaps TRBD1 is the D gene, with 5 bases matching. The sequences come from PBMCs, collected less than 6 days after the first yellow fever vaccination. This sequence originates from a man aged 18 to 29 who received the YFV17D yellow fever vaccine. The CDR3 corresponds to CATSRGEGAQWDTEAFF. The sequence in DNA is TGTGCCACCAGCAGAGGAGAAGGGGCCCAATGGGACACTGAAGCTTTCTTT.